These T cell receptor beta chains were read from a single sample in a study of Ad26.COV2.S vaccination and SARS-CoV-2 variants. Here immunoSEQ multiplex PCR was the method, and the copy in TCRdb shows in-frame clones only, minus some. The sample includes about 480,000 clones, about 83% of them seen just once. The sequenced sample was peripheral blood, obtained in a trial of Ad26.COV2.S vaccine versus placebo. These receptors were obtained from a person between 18 and 60 years old who received the Ad26.COV2.S COVID-19 vaccine or a placebo. CDR3s include the opening cysteine and the closing phenylalanine or tryptophan. Fields, in order: J gene, clone size, V gene, D gene, CDR3 DNA, CDR3 protein. A D gene is named only where the DNA matches it firmly. Some rows have no size entry. The others give once, few or many, or a class for an expanded clone.

TRBJ2-7 . TRBV7-9 TRBD1 TGTGCCAGCAGCTTTGGGACAGGATCTACGGAGCAGTACTTC CASSFGTGSTEQYF
TRBJ1-2 . TRBV6-5 . TGTGCCAGCACCTCAGACAGGAACTATGGCTACACCTTC CASTSDRNYGYTF
TRBJ2-7 . TRBV24-1 TRBD1 TGTGCCACCAGTCTAACAGGGGCCGAGCAGTACTTC CATSLTGAEQYF
TRBJ2-7 . TRBV6-5 . TGTGCCAGCAGGGCGGACTATCCGGAGGAGGCCCAGCAGTACTTC CASRADYPEEAQQYF
TRBJ2-7 . TRBV14 . TGTGCCAGCAGCCAAGATCCACCGGGGGCGAACGAGCAGTACTTC CASSQDPPGANEQYF
TRBJ1-1 . TRBV15 . TGTGCCACCAGCAGAGATCGGGAGGGCGCCGCTTTCTTT CATSRDREGAAFF
TRBJ1-5 . TRBV28 . TGTGCCAGCAGTCTAATCTCGGGGAGCCAGCCCCAGCATTTT CASSLISGSQPQHF
TRBJ1-5 . TRBV6-2/TRBV6-3 . TGTGCCAGCAGCAGAGGGGCGCCCAATCAGCCCCAGCATTTT CASSRGAPNQPQHF
TRBJ2-7 few TRBV7-2 . TGTGCCAGCAGCTTAGATGCAGGGAACTACGAGCAGTACTTC CASSLDAGNYEQYF
TRBJ2-7 . TRBV6-5 . TGTGCCAGCAGTTATCGATTAGGGCAATCCCGAGACGAGCAGTACTTC CASSYRLGQSRDEQYF
TRBJ1-1 . TRBV28 . TGTGCCAGCAGTTTGGGGGCCCCGGCGGGGTCTGAAGCTTTCTTT CASSLGAPAGSEAFF
TRBJ2-3 . TRBV28 . TGTGCCAGCAGTCCCACTCGGGCCCCACCAGATACGCAGTATTTT CASSPTRAPPDTQYF
TRBJ2-3 . TRBV2 TRBD1 TGTGCCAGCACTGGGGACAGGGTCACAGATACGCAGTATTTT CASTGDRVTDTQYF
TRBJ2-7 . TRBV5-6 TRBD2 TGTGCCAGCAGCTTTGGAGCGGGAGGATTCGAGCAGTACTTC CASSFGAGGFEQYF
TRBJ1-2 . TRBV6-1 . TGTGCCAGCAGTGAAGGGAGCTATGGCTACACCTTC CASSEGSYGYTF
TRBJ2-2 . TRBV3-1/TRBV3-2 . TGTGCCAGCAGCCAAGGGTTTGGGAAGGAGCTGTTTTTT CASSQGFGKELFF
TRBJ2-7 . TRBV19 . TGTGCCAGTTCAAGCAGCGACGGGGGCGAGCAGTACTTC CASSSSDGGEQYF
TRBJ1-1 . TRBV14 . TGTGCCAGCAGCCTTGGGCCCGAGGGAGCTTTCTTT CASSLGPEGAFF
TRBJ2-3 once TRBV21-1 . TGTGCCAGCAGCAAAATGAGCGTGGGAGATACGCAGTATTTT CASSKMSVGDTQYF
TRBJ2-7 . TRBV3-1/TRBV3-2 TRBD2 TGTGCCAGCACCTCTCACGGACTAGCGGGAGTAGGCGATGGCTACGAGCAGTACTTC CASTSHGLAGVGDGYEQYF
TRBJ2-6 . TRBV11-2 . TGTGCCAGCAGCCGAACAGGGTTGCGCGGGGCCAACGTCCTGACTTTC CASSRTGLRGANVLTF
TRBJ1-1 . TRBV3-1/TRBV3-2 . TGTGCCAGCAGCCAAGGGGGGAACACTGAAGCTTTCTTT CASSQGGNTEAFF
TRBJ2-7 . TRBV19 TRBD1 TGTGCCAGTAGCCGCGGCAGGGGGAACTCCTACGAGCAGTACTTC CASSRGRGNSYEQYF
TRBJ2-1 . TRBV11-2 TRBD1 TGTGCCAGCAGCTTCCCGGGACAGAATGAGCAGTTCTTC CASSFPGQNEQFF
TRBJ1-3 . TRBV19 . TGTGCCAGTAGTAGTACGGGGGACTCTGGAAACACCGTATATTTT CASSSTGDSGNTVYF
TRBJ2-5 . TRBV30 TRBD1 TGTGCCTGGGAACAGGGGACGGAGACCCAGTACTTC CAWEQGTETQYF
TRBJ2-3 . TRBV14 TRBD2 TGTGCCAGCAGCCAAGCCCCACTAGCGGTTCCCACAGATACGCAGTATTTT CASSQAPLAVPTDTQYF
TRBJ2-7 . TRBV9 TRBD2 TGTGCCAGCAGCGTAGTCGGGACTAGCGCTTCCGAGCAGTACTTC CASSVVGTSASEQYF
TRBJ2-7 . TRBV30 . TGTGCCTGGAGCCCCATGCAACGGGGGTCCTACGAGCAGTACTTC CAWSPMQRGSYEQYF
TRBJ2-7 medium-sized TRBV7-8 . TGTGCCAGCCTACGAGGGGCAAGCTACGAGCAGTACTTC CASLRGASYEQYF
TRBJ1-1 few TRBV28 TRBD1 TGTGCCAGCAGTTTCCCAATAGGGACAGGCAACACTGAAGCTTTCTTT CASSFPIGTGNTEAFF
TRBJ2-7 . TRBV5-4 . TGTGCCAGCAGCTTGGCACGGGCGGGGCCGTCGGGGGAGCAGTACTTC CASSLARAGPSGEQYF
TRBJ1-3 . TRBV9 TRBD1 TGTGCCAGCAGCGTAGCAGGACAGGTCTCTGGAAACACCATATATTTT CASSVAGQVSGNTIYF
TRBJ2-3 . TRBV11-3 . TGTGCCAGCAGCTCTTACACAGATACGCAGTATTTT CASSSYTDTQYF
TRBJ2-2 . TRBV7-9 . TGTGCCAGCAGCCGATGGAAGGGACTGGAGAACACCGGGGAGCTGTTTTTT CASSRWKGLENTGELFF
TRBJ1-1 once TRBV10-3 . TGTGCCATCAGTCCTACTGTCGGATCTTACACTGAAGCTTTCTTT CAISPTVGSYTEAFF
TRBJ2-5 . TRBV30 TRBD2 TGTGCCTGGAGTGTCGGGCTAGCGGGAGAGTCGGGAGAGACCCAGTACTTC CAWSVGLAGESGETQYF
TRBJ2-3 . TRBV30 . TGTGCCTGGAGTGTTGGTTCTCCGGATACGCAGTATTTT CAWSVGSPDTQYF
TRBJ2-1 . TRBV7-9 TRBD2 TGTGCCGTCGGTCTAGCGGGAGAATCGGGGTCCTACAATGAGCAGTTCTTC CAVGLAGESGSYNEQFF
TRBJ2-1 . TRBV30 . TGTGCCTGGAGTGTACATCGTAGGAAACTTGCCTACAATGAGCAGTTCTTC CAWSVHRRKLAYNEQFF
TRBJ1-5 . TRBV2 . TGTGCCAGCAGTGAAGCGGTCCTTCCCATACAGCCCCAGCATTTT CASSEAVLPIQPQHF
TRBJ2-2 once TRBV5-4 TRBD1 TGTGCCAGCAGCACGACAGGGGGCAACACCGGGGAGCTGTTTTTT CASSTTGGNTGELFF
TRBJ2-5 once TRBV7-2 . TGTGCCAGCAGCGTGAGGCTACAAGAGACCCAGTACTTC CASSVRLQETQYF
TRBJ2-3 . TRBV5-8 TRBD2 TGTGCCAGCAGCTTGGGACTAGCGGAGGGGGTGGATACGCAGTATTTT CASSLGLAEGVDTQYF
TRBJ1-1 few TRBV5-1 . TGCGCCAGCAGTCCGGACGGAGACACTGAAGCTTTCTTT CASSPDGDTEAFF
TRBJ1-2 . TRBV7-8 . TGTGCCAGCAGCGTCAGGGTAGACGATGGCTACACCTTC CASSVRVDDGYTF
TRBJ2-5 . TRBV7-9 . TGTGCCAGCAGCTCCCCACCGCCGTTAATGAAGACCCAGTACTTC CASSSPPPLMKTQYF
TRBJ1-5 . TRBV2 . TGTGCCAGCAGTGTAGGATCAGGGAACAATCAGCCCCAGCATTTT CASSVGSGNNQPQHF
TRBJ2-6 . TRBV11-2 TRBD2 TGTGCCAGCAGCTTAGTTCGGGGGAGGGACTCTGGGGCCAACGTCCTGACTTTC CASSLVRGRDSGANVLTF
TRBJ2-7 . TRBV28 . TGTGCCACCAGACTCTCCTACGAGCAGTACTTC CATRLSYEQYF